This T cell receptor (beta chain) was sequenced in a study of beta chain features in type 1 diabetes. V shed 4 bases and J shed 5 bases, with 18 bases lying between them. The CDR3 runs 15 residues. The germline CDR1 and CDR2 sequences are LNHDA and SQIVND (reference sequence). On this clone: As yet, its antigen is unknown.

The investigators reverse transcribed all of the isolated RNA, so they sequenced expressed TCRB transcripts. Clones were read by immunoSEQ multiplex PCR, and TCRdb kept only the in-frame ones, dropping some. Counted here are about 650,000 clones, about an eighth occurring once; the ten biggest clones make up roughly 0.12%. Each donor gave one heparinised blood draw averaging approximately 120 mL. Purity above 95% was achieved in all sorted populations. Findings of the study overall: In all four CD4+ subsets, TCRB CDR3 length was significantly, moderately reduced in type 1 diabetes.

The chain recombines TRBV19 with TRBJ2-7, with D possibly matching TRBD1 (6 bases). The TCR was taken from a man younger than 40 with type 1 diabetes. The sequenced sample consisted of naive CD4+ T cells from blood. The CDR3 loop reads CASSTVRGFYDEQYF. The CDR3 DNA reads TGTGCCAGTAGTACGGTCAGGGGTTTTTACGACGAGCAGTACTTC. Complete variable domain (other parts from reference TRBV19 and TRBJ2-7): DGGITQSPKYLFRKEGQNVTLSCEQNLNHDAMYWYRQDPGQGLRLIYYSQIVNDFQKGDIAEGYSVSREKKESFPLTVTSAQKNPTAFYLCASSTVRGFYDEQYFGPGTRLTVT.